This T cell receptor beta chain was sequenced during a study of T cells expressing NK-cell markers. Findings and caveats of the study: Dominance of the CD3+CD56-NKG2C+ fraction by these clonotypes also held in several donors.

No DNA is given; TCRdb re-called the 5' RACE reads and lists each CDR3 protein once. This table holds 200,000 to 300,000 distinct CDR3 sequences. The germline V gene encodes CDR1 ENHRY and CDR2 SYGVKD. CDR3 size: 15 residues. As to this clonotype: What it binds is not known.

The sample was blood T cells: a sorted CD56 or NKG2C T cell subset, CD4+ or CD8+ T cells, or bulk PBMC T cells (not recorded which). This clonotype was sampled from a man younger than 35 in good health. V usage is TRBV10-3 and J usage is TRBJ1-1; TCRdb outputs TRBD1, but without DNA this stays unchecked. The CDR3 sequence: CAISDGGTLRTAAFF.